These 28 T cell receptor beta chains were sequenced from one sample in a study of spatial heterogeneity in lung cancer. Via MiXCR, TCRdb re-called the 5' RACE reads, giving one row per CDR3 protein. Of about 75,000 distinct CDR3 sequences in the sample, 10% to 15% were seen once. Regarding time point: sample taken at primary tumor resection. Whole RNA, isolated from tumor, nontumor lung or frozen PBMC, was sequenced without prior sorting. Sequencing used PBMCs, obtained at surgery. All receptors derive from a male donor with early-stage non-small cell lung cancer.

This clonotype was observed a few times. The rearrangement uses TRBV4-3 and TRBJ2-2; no clear D. The CDR3 has 18 amino acids. The germline V gene has CDR1 LGHNA and CDR2 YSLEER. V was clipped by 2 bases and J by 0 bases, with 16 bases between them. The CDR3 region is CASSQRAPTDANTGELFF. CDR3 nucleotides: TGCGCCAGCAGCCAACGCGCGCCGACGGACGCGAACACCGGGGAGCTGTTTTTT.

The rearrangement joins TRBV6-2 or TRBV6-3 to TRBJ2-5; D might be TRBD1 or TRBD2, each matching 5 bases. Germline assignment: CDR1 MNHEY and CDR2 SVGEGT. Deletions cut 7 bases from V and 1 base from J, with 10 bases between. The CDR3 contains 13 residues. The CDR3 region is CASIGGPQETQYF. The CDR3 DNA is TGTGCCAGCATTGGGGGACCCCAAGAGACCCAGTACTTC.

This clonotype has a count of ten or more. This chain links TRBV15 with TRBJ2-6; no clear D. The CDR3 length is 14 residues. With 1 base removed from V and 2 bases from J, the gap between germline ends came to 3 bases. Germline values: CDR1 LNHNV, CDR2 YYDKDF (reference sequence). This chain's CDR3 is CATSRGAGANVLTF. Here the CDR3 DNA reads TGTGCCACCAGCAGAGGGGCTGGGGCCAACGTCCTGACTTTC.

The chain joins TRBV30 to TRBJ1-1, with D perhaps TRBD1 (5 bases). Per germline, CDR1 GTSNPN and CDR2 SVGIG (reference sequence). This CDR3 is built from 15 residues. Deletions cut 2 bases from V and 1 base from J, with 14 bases between. This CDR3 reads CAWSTQGRGNTEAFF. The CDR3 region has the DNA TGTGCCTGGAGTACCCAGGGAAGGGGGAACACTGAAGCTTTCTTT.

This clonotype has ten or more counts. The chain is built from TRBV6-2 or TRBV6-3 and TRBJ1-2; D perhaps matches TRBD1 (5 bases). Trimming shortened V by 4 bases and J by 5 bases, and 8 bases separated the two germline ends. The CDR3 is made up of 12 amino acids. Germline V gene data show CDR1 as MNHEY and CDR2 as SVGEGT. This chain's CDR3 is CASSWGSYGYTF. CDR3 sequence (DNA): TGTGCCAGCAGTTGGGGCTCTTATGGCTACACCTTC.

This clonotype was detected a few times. The genes are TRBV6-2 or TRBV6-3 and TRBJ1-1, with D unresolved. The CDR3 contains 13 residues. Trimming pared 2 bases from V and 0 bases from J, leaving 4 bases between. Germline assignment: CDR1 MNHEY and CDR2 SVGEGT. The CDR3 region is CASSYPVNTEAFF. The CDR3 nucleotides are TGTGCCAGCAGTTACCCAGTGAACACTGAAGCTTTCTTT.

This clonotype was counted a few times. This chain's CDR3 is CATSRANEKLFF. The CDR3 nucleotides are TGTGCCACCAGCAGAGCGAATGAAAAACTGTTTTTT. The rearrangement joins TRBV15 to TRBJ1-4; D remains unclear. Trimming took 1 base from V and 5 from J, leaving 2 bases between them. This CDR3 is built from 12 residues. Germline V gives CDR1 LNHNV, CDR2 YYDKDF (reference sequence).

V and J are TRBV19 and TRBJ2-5; no reliable D call. Germline CDR1 is LNHDA and CDR2 is SQIVND (reference sequence). With 8 bases removed from V and 1 base from J, the gap between germline ends came to 17 bases. This CDR3 comprises 15 residues. The CDR3 DNA sequence: TGTGCCAGTCGAGTCTTATCAGGAACCCAAGAGACCCAGTACTTC. This encodes CASRVLSGTQETQYF.

This clonotype was counted many times. The genes are TRBV6-5 and TRBJ1-5; D is ambiguous. The CDR3 extends over 13 amino acids. V was cut by 4 bases and J by 1 base, with 5 bases left in between. The germline gives CDR1 MNHEY, CDR2 SVGAGI. The CDR3: CASSWRSNQPQHF. The DNA for the CDR3 is TGTGCCAGCAGTTGGAGGAGCAATCAGCCCCAGCATTTT.

There are a few counts of this clonotype. The V gene is TRBV7-2, the J gene TRBJ2-3, with D tentatively TRBD1 or TRBD2 (5 bases each). The germline gives CDR1 SGHTA, CDR2 FQGNSA. With 6 bases removed from V and 4 bases from J, the gap between germline ends came to 17 bases. This CDR3 contains 15 residues. CDR3 nucleotides: TGTGCCAGCAGTGACAGAAGGGCGAGGGCAGATACGCAGTATTTT. It codes for CASSDRRARADTQYF.

The chain has TRBV20-1 and TRBJ2-1; D unclear. The CDR3 has 13 amino acids. Germline CDR1 is DFQATT and CDR2 is SNEGSKA (reference sequence). Trimming removed 1 base from V and 2 bases from J, with 6 bases in between. As DNA, the CDR3 is TGCAGTGCTAGAGGGGTGACCTACAATGAGCAGTTCTTC. Translating gives CSARGVTYNEQFF.

As to this clonotype: Mismatch with germline at one junction end may stem from a read error. This sequence joins TRBV7-7 and TRBJ2-5, with D perhaps TRBD1 or TRBD2 (5 bases each). CDR1 SSHAT and CDR2 FNYEAQ come from the germline V gene (reference sequence). The CDR3 runs to 14 residues. DNA for the CDR3: TGTGCTAGCAGCCAGACCGGGGCCGGGGAGACCCAGTACTTC. This translates into CASSQTGAGETQYF.

This clonotype was recorded many times. The chain couples TRBV4-1 to TRBJ2-7; a possible D gene is TRBD2 (6 bases). This CDR3 has 16 amino acids. Per germline, CDR1 MGHRA and CDR2 YSYEKL. The V gene lost 1 base and the J gene lost 7 bases, with 20 bases spanning the gap. CDR3 protein: CASSQVHAGPTREQYF. CDR3 coding DNA: TGCGCCAGCAGCCAAGTCCACGCGGGACCTACGAGGGAGCAGTACTTC.

The J gene is TRBJ1-5, the V gene TRBV2; D gene unclear. This CDR3 has 14 residues. Germline CDR1 reads SNHLY; CDR2 reads FYNNEI. Trimming cost V 0 bases and J 7 bases, with 10 bases left between them. CDR3 bases: TGTGCCAGCAGTGAAGCTGGGCTCGGACAGCCCCAGCATTTT. Translating it yields CASSEAGLGQPQHF.

The chain links TRBV20-1 to TRBJ1-2; D is unclear. Germline loops: CDR1 DFQATT, CDR2 SNEGSKA (reference sequence). This CDR3 has 12 amino acids. V was cut by 3 bases and J by 4 bases, with 9 bases left in between. CDR3 nucleotide sequence: TGCAGTGCTAGCGCCGGAGGCTATGGCTACACCTTC. Its translation is CSASAGGYGYTF.

This chain links TRBV11-1 with TRBJ2-2, with D perhaps TRBD2 (6 bases). The V gene lost 5 bases and the J gene lost 4 bases, with 20 bases spanning the gap. Germline lookup yields CDR1 SGHAT and CDR2 FQDESV (reference sequence). This CDR3 is 17 amino acids long. The CDR3 sequence: CASSEFRHRRGTGELFF. The CDR3 bases are TGTGCCAGCAGCGAATTTAGACATCGGAGGGGCACCGGGGAGCTGTTTTTT.

The chain carries TRBV20-1 and TRBJ1-6; 8 bases are a match to TRBD1. The CDR3 consists of 14 residues. The V and J ends lost 6 bases and 10 bases, in that order; junction bases with no gene match: 11. CDR1 and CDR2 (germline): DFQATT, SNEGSKA (reference sequence). The chain's CDR3 is CSASIDRGGSPLHF. The DNA for the CDR3 is TGCAGTGCCTCCATAGACAGGGGAGGGTCACCCCTCCACTTT.

The sample holds many counts of this clonotype. The chain couples TRBV10-3 to TRBJ2-1, with unresolved D. V was shortened by 6 bases and J by 0 bases, with 12 bases between the two germline ends. Germline lookup yields CDR1 ENHRY and CDR2 SYGVKD. The CDR3 loop spans 15 amino acids. The chain's CDR3 is CAISPGPSSYNEQFF. The CDR3 DNA follows: TGTGCCATCAGCCCGGGCCCGAGCTCCTACAATGAGCAGTTCTTC.

This clonotype turned up a few times. The chain has TRBV23-1 and TRBJ2-1; a possible D gene is TRBD1 (6 bases). TRBV23-1 is treated as an ORF (open reading frame) with a function not yet certain. V lost 0 bases, J lost 0 bases, and 15 bases lay in between. This CDR3 comprises 18 residues. CDR3 protein: CASSQSEGQWSSYNEQFF. The CDR3 DNA is TGCGCCAGCAGTCAATCTGAAGGACAGTGGAGCTCCTACAATGAGCAGTTCTTC.

This clonotype showed up just a few times. J is TRBJ2-3 and V is TRBV6-4; D is unresolved. This CDR3 spans 13 amino acids. Deletions cut 3 bases from V and 2 bases from J, with 6 bases between. Germline loops: CDR1 MRHNA, CDR2 SNTAGT. The CDR3 sequence: CASSEDNTDTQYF. DNA of the CDR3: TGTGCCAGCAGTGAAGACAACACAGATACGCAGTATTTT.

This clonotype was counted between two and nine times. V usage is TRBV19 and J usage is TRBJ1-4, with TRBD1 identical over 8 bases. Trimming removed 5 bases from V and 3 bases from J; junction bases left unmatched: 5. This CDR3 comprises 15 residues. CDR1 and CDR2 (germline): LNHDA, SQIVND (reference sequence). Here the CDR3 DNA reads TGTGCCAGTAGTCCGGGACAGGTTGCTAATGAAAAACTGTTTTTT. Translated: CASSPGQVANEKLFF. The variable domain in full, completed from reference TRBV19 and TRBJ1-4, reads DGGITQSPKYLFRKEGQNVTLSCEQNLNHDAMYWYRQDPGQGLRLIYYSQIVNDFQKGDIAEGYSVSREKKESFPLTVTSAQKNPTAFYLCASSPGQVANEKLFFGSGTQLSVL.

This clonotype was picked up a small number of times. This chain uses TRBV11-3 with TRBJ2-7; 8 nucleotides line up with TRBD1. V lost 5 bases to trimming and J lost 2 bases; unmatched junction nucleotides: 8. The CDR3 runs 15 residues. CDR1 and CDR2 (germline): SGHNT, YENEEA. The DNA for the CDR3 is TGTGCCAGCAGCCCTGGACAGGGTGGGCCCTACGAGCAGTACTTC. Amino acids: CASSPGQGGPYEQYF.

This chain links TRBV12-3 or TRBV12-4 with TRBJ2-1; the D is unclear. V was pared by 2 bases and J by 5 bases, with 10 bases between. The CDR3 totals 14 residues. CDR3: CASSLTIPNNEQFF. The DNA of the CDR3 is TGTGCCAGCAGTTTAACCATCCCAAACAATGAGCAGTTCTTC.

This chain joins TRBV10-3 and TRBJ1-1, with D perhaps TRBD1 (5 bases). The CDR3 sequence is 15 residues long. Germline V gene sequence: CDR1 ENHRY, CDR2 SYGVKD. The V end was cut by 8 bases, the J end by 4 bases, with 20 bases between. CDR3 residues: CAIGNRDRGFTEAFF. The CDR3 DNA reads TGTGCCATCGGGAACCGGGACCGGGGTTTCACTGAAGCTTTCTTT.

In this sample, this clonotype turned up many times. The chain has TRBV6-5 and TRBJ1-5; a possible D gene is TRBD1 (5 bases). V lost 0 bases and J lost 7, with 10 bases in between. The germline gives CDR1 MNHEY, CDR2 SVGAGI. The CDR3 extends over 14 amino acids. The CDR3 DNA follows: TGTGCCAGCAGTTACTCCCAGGGACGACAGCCCCAGCATTTT. It translates to CASSYSQGRQPQHF.

This chain joins TRBV11-2 and TRBJ2-3; D possibly corresponds to TRBD2 (5 bases). Germline loops: CDR1 SGHAT, CDR2 FQNNGV. Trimming took 0 bases from V and 1 from J, leaving 11 bases between them. The length of the CDR3 is 16 residues. CDR3 region: CASSLDGGPRTDTQYF. CDR3 bases: TGTGCCAGCAGCTTAGACGGCGGGCCCCGCACAGATACGCAGTATTTT.

V is TRBV5-5 and J is TRBJ2-3, with D tentatively TRBD1 (5 bases). Germline V gene lookup returns CDR1 SGHKS and CDR2 YYEKEE (reference sequence). Trimming shortened V by 0 bases and J by 7 bases, and 12 bases separated the two germline ends. CDR3 length: 14 amino acids. CDR3 sequence (DNA): TGTGCCAGCAGCTTGGTTCAGGGTAAGAATACGCAGTATTTT. It translates to CASSLVQGKNTQYF.

This clonotype was observed at least ten times. The gene calls are TRBV5-1 and TRBJ2-4; D remains ambiguous. The CDR3 covers 13 residues. V lost 4 bases, J lost 0 bases, and 5 bases lay in between. Per germline, CDR1 SGHRS and CDR2 YFSETQ. The CDR3 DNA is TGCGCCAGCAGCACCCAAGCCAAAAACATTCAGTACTTC. Encoded protein: CASSTQAKNIQYF. Filled out from reference TRBV5-1 and TRBJ2-4, the complete variable domain reads KAGVTQTPRYLIKTRGQQVTLSCSPISGHRSVSWYQQTPGQGLQFLFEYFSETQRNKGNFPGRFSGRQFSNSRSEMNVSTLELGDSALYLCASSTQAKNIQYFGAGTRLSVL.